This TCR beta chain derives from a study of cytomegalovirus exposure and HLA in healthy donors. Study observations and caveats: Common viral pathogens were later found to be apparently linked to several of the most significant clusters. The study assumed roughly uniform donor sequencing depth for presence/absence analyses.

This clone showed up just a few times. Antigen specificity is unknown. A multiplex PCR was run with 60 Vbeta primers and 13 Jbeta primers. TCRdb keeps only in-frame clones here, not all; method: immunoSEQ multiplex PCR. The sample includes around 170,000 clones, around 80% of them seen just once. Trimming cost V 1 base and J 2 bases; bases outside gene matches: 6. The CDR3 runs 17 residues. Germline values: CDR1 LGHNA, CDR2 YSLEER. Source material: PBMCs. The V and J genes are TRBV4-3 and TRBJ1-5; 9 bases are a match to TRBD1. The source is a woman aged 50 to 60 in good health and CMV-seropositive. CDR3 in amino acids: CASSQGLGQGGNQPQHF. The CDR3, as DNA: TGCGCCAGCAGCCAAGGACTGGGACAGGGAGGCAATCAGCCCCAGCATTTT.